These T cell receptor beta chains were read from a single sample in a study of tumor and adjacent non-tumor tissue in lung cancer. A single record per CDR3 protein comes from TCRdb applying MiXCR to the multiplex PCR reads. The repertoire holds about 140,000 distinct CDR3 sequences, with roughly 66% as singletons. Sample: lung tumor tissue. These receptors originate from a man in his fifties or sixties with small cell lung cancer. Each CDR3 is given with its conserved first and last residue. D genes are given only for firm matches. Not every row has a clone size; where given, it reads once, few, many or a size class.

>once|TRBJ2-7|TRBV5-1|TRBD1
TGCGCCAGCAGTAAGGACAGGGTTTACGAGCAGTACTTC
CASSKDRVYEQYF
>-|TRBJ2-2|TRBV7-9|-
TGTGCCACCGACGGTTACACCGGGGAGCTGTTTTTT
CATDGYTGELFF
>once|TRBJ1-5|TRBV6-2/TRBV6-3|-
TGTGCCAGCACTAACGGGGGGGCGGGCAATCAGCCCCAGCATTTT
CASTNGGAGNQPQHF
>many|TRBJ1-1|TRBV12-3/TRBV12-4|TRBD1
TGTGCCAGCAACCCTAGGGACAGATTGAACACTGAAGCTTTCTTT
CASNPRDRLNTEAFF
>-|TRBJ2-1|TRBV12-3/TRBV12-4|-
TGTGCCAGCTGTATTTCCTGGGGCTACAACAATAAGCAGTTCTTC
CASCISWGYNNKQFF
>-|TRBJ2-5|TRBV11-2|TRBD2
TGCGCCAGCAGACTGGATTCCGGGACTAGCGATGTGGAGACCCAGTACTTC
CASRLDSGTSDVETQYF
>many|TRBJ2-1|TRBV20-1|-
TGCAGTGCTAGACCCGGGGTTCAACATGAGCAGTTCTTC
CSARPGVQHEQFF
>-|TRBJ2-7|TRBV5-6|-
TGTGTCAGCAGCCTGTTAGGACCTCGACCGCAGGGACAGTACTTC
CVSSLLGPRPQGQYF
>few|TRBJ1-1|TRBV20-1|TRBD1
TGCAGTGCTAGCTCTGGGACAGGGGGCGGCACTGAAGCTTTCTTT
CSASSGTGGGTEAFF
>-|TRBJ1-5|TRBV29-1|TRBD1
TGCAGCTTTGGATTGACAGGGAACCAGCCCCAGCATTTT
CSFGLTGNQPQHF
>few|TRBJ2-3|TRBV20-1|-
TGCAGTGTTGGTGGGAATACGCAGTATTTT
CSVGGNTQYF
>-|TRBJ1-2|TRBV6-1|-
TGTGCCAGCAGCTTGCTGGGAGATGGGGGCTATGGCTACACCTTC
CASSLLGDGGYGYTF
>-|TRBJ2-7|TRBV20-1|-
TGCAGTGCTCCCCAGGTGGGAGGGGGATACGAGCAGTACTTC
CSAPQVGGGYEQYF
>-|TRBJ2-1|TRBV15|-
TGTGCCACCAGCAGAGCCGGTCAATCCTACAATGAGCAGTTCTTC
CATSRAGQSYNEQFF
>few|TRBJ1-2|TRBV4-1|TRBD1
TGCGCCAGCAGCCAACAACCGGGACAGGGAAATAGGGGCTACACCTTC
CASSQQPGQGNRGYTF
>many|TRBJ1-1|TRBV6-1|-
TGTGCCAGCAGTGGGACAACGAAGGCTTTCTTT
CASSGTTKAFF
>-|TRBJ2-1|TRBV6-1|-
TGTGCCAGCATGAGGACAGAGAATGAGCAGTTCTTC
CASMRTENEQFF
>few|TRBJ2-5|TRBV6-1|-
TGTGCCAGCAGTGAAAGCAGCCGACTGGGGGAGTACTTC
CASSESSRLGEYF
>-|TRBJ2-3|TRBV6-1|TRBD2
TGTGCCGGCAAGGGGCTAGCGGGGGCTTATACGCAGTATTTT
CAGKGLAGAYTQYF
>-|TRBJ2-1|TRBV12-3/TRBV12-4|TRBD1
TGTGCCAGCAGTCCCTCCATAACAGGGGGCCCTTACAATGAGCAGTTCTTC
CASSPSITGGPYNEQFF
>-|TRBJ2-5|TRBV20-1|TRBD2
TGCAGTGCTACTACTAGCGGTGGGGAGACCCAATACTTC
CSATTSGGETQYF
>once|TRBJ1-6|TRBV20-1|-
TGCAGTGTCTCACCTTCGAGCGCGGAGGATTCACCTCTCCACTTT
CSVSPSSAEDSPLHF
>-|TRBJ2-1|TRBV11-2|-
TGTGACAGCAGCTTATCCCGGGGGAGGAATGAGCATTTCTTC
CDSSLSRGRNEHFF
>once|TRBJ1-4|TRBV20-1|-
TGCAGTGCTAAAGAGGGAGGGGATGAAAAACTGTATTTT
CSAKEGGDEKLYF
>-|TRBJ2-2|TRBV12-3/TRBV12-4|-
TGTGCCAGCAGGTACTATACCGGGGAGCTGTTTTTT
CASRYYTGELFF
>-|TRBJ1-1|TRBV5-6|-
TGTGCCAGCAGCTTGGGGAGGTGGGGGGGATTGAACACTGAAGCTTTCTTT
CASSLGRWGGLNTEAFF
>few|TRBJ2-5|TRBV7-3|-
TGTGCCAGCAGCTCAGACAGAGGGGAGACCCAGTACTTC
CASSSDRGETQYF
>-|TRBJ2-2|TRBV11-3|-
TGCGCCAGCAGCCATCAGGGACCAGGGCCCTGGGAGCTGTTTTTT
CASSHQGPGPWELFF
>once|TRBJ2-2|TRBV5-4|-
TGTGCCAGCAGCTTTGGAGGGAAGATCGGGAGCTCTGGGGAGCTGTTATTT
CASSFGGKIGSSGELLF
>few|TRBJ2-5|TRBV20-1|-
TGCAGTGCTAGGGTGACCCCGAGGGAGACCCAGTACTTC
CSARVTPRETQYF
>many|TRBJ2-7|TRBV5-5|-
TGTGCCAGCAGCTTAGCTACCAGGTTCCACGAGCAGTACTTC
CASSLATRFHEQYF
>-|TRBJ2-1|TRBV12-3/TRBV12-4|-
TGTGCCAGCACGAAAAGGGTTCCGGGGGAGGAAGGATATGAGCAGTTCTTC
CASTKRVPGEEGYEQFF
>once|TRBJ1-1|TRBV4-2|-
TGTGCCAGCAGCCAACTCAGGGGAGGACGCATTGAAGCTTTCTTT
CASSQLRGGRIEAFF
>-|TRBJ2-7|TRBV11-1|-
TGTGCCAGCAACCCGGCTAGCCCCCCCTACGAGCAGTACTTC
CASNPASPPYEQYF
>-|TRBJ2-1|TRBV6-6|TRBD1
TGTGCCAGCAGTCAAGACAGGGTCCATGAGCAGTTCTTC
CASSQDRVHEQFF
>-|TRBJ2-3|TRBV20-1|-
TGCACTGCTAGAGATTGGAGTACTACAACCGGAGATACGCAGTATTTT
CTARDWSTTTGDTQYF
>-|TRBJ2-7|TRBV20-1|-
TGCAGTGCTAGGCGGCGGGACAGCTCCTACGTGCAGTACTTC
CSARRRDSSYVQYF
>-|TRBJ2-3|TRBV29-1|-
TGCGGCGACGAAGCAGATACGCAGTATTTT
CGDEADTQYF
>many|TRBJ2-7|TRBV24-1|-
TGTGCCACCAGTGATTCATGGGACTACGAGCAGTACTTC
CATSDSWDYEQYF
>-|TRBJ1-2|TRBV28|TRBD1
TGTGCCAGCAGTCCGACAGGGGGGCGGCCTGGCTACACCTTC
CASSPTGGRPGYTF
>many|TRBJ2-3|TRBV20-1|TRBD2
TGCAGTGCTGAAACGCTAGCGGGAGGGCCGAGGACGCAGTATTTT
CSAETLAGGPRTQYF
>-|TRBJ2-1|TRBV20-1|-
TGCAGTGCTAGAGATAGGGTGGGGGGTTTTTACAATGAGCAGTTCTTC
CSARDRVGGFYNEQFF
>-|TRBJ2-1|TRBV6-1|-
TGTGCCAGCAGTGGCCTCAGTAGCGGAAGGGACAATGAGCAGTTCTTC
CASSGLSSGRDNEQFF
>-|TRBJ2-1|TRBV20-1|-
TGCAGTGCTAGCAGGGTGGGCAGTCCCGCCAATGAGCAGTTCTTC
CSASRVGSPANEQFF
>few|TRBJ1-1|TRBV12-3/TRBV12-4|-
TGTGCCAGCAGTTTTCAACAGGGAGGAGCTTTCTTT
CASSFQQGGAFF
>-|TRBJ1-1|TRBV4-1|-
TGCACCAGCAGCCAACATCAGGGGAGTACTGAAGCTTTCTTT
CTSSQHQGSTEAFF
>-|TRBJ2-7|TRBV5-1|-
TGCGCCAGCAGCTTGGTAGGCTCCTACGAGCAGTACTTC
CASSLVGSYEQYF
>-|TRBJ1-2|TRBV6-5|-
TGTGCCAGCAGTTACTCGCGTACAGGGACGGCGAGTGGCTACACCTTC
CASSYSRTGTASGYTF
>medium-sized|TRBJ2-2|TRBV11-3|-
TGTGCCAGCAGCTTAGAGAATGGTGGGGAGCTGTTTTTT
CASSLENGGELFF
>-|TRBJ2-2|TRBV5-4|-
TGTGCCAGTAGCCTCGGGGAAAACATCGGGGAGCTGTTTTTT
CASSLGENIGELFF
>-|TRBJ1-2|TRBV6-1|-
TGTGCCAGCACGACCGGGGGTCGAAACTATGGCTACATCTTC
CASTTGGRNYGYIF
>few|TRBJ2-5|TRBV28|-
TGTGCCAGCAGACCCCCGGATAGGGCCTCGGGAGAGACCCAGTACTTC
CASRPPDRASGETQYF
>few|TRBJ2-3|TRBV20-1|-
TGCAGTGCTAGTCCTCGACCCTCGGAGGCAGATACGCAGTATTTT
CSASPRPSEADTQYF
>few|TRBJ2-1|TRBV20-1|-
TGCAGTGCGATCGGAGGCACCCTGAGGGATGAGCAGTTCTTC
CSAIGGTLRDEQFF
>-|TRBJ2-7|TRBV20-1|TRBD2
TGCGGTGTTGGGACTAGCGGGAGGGCCCTTTCCTCCGAGCAGTACTTC
CGVGTSGRALSSEQYF
>many|TRBJ2-3|TRBV20-1|TRBD2
TGCAGTGCTAGAGATTTGGGTAGCGGGGGGGCAGATACGCAGTATTTT
CSARDLGSGGADTQYF